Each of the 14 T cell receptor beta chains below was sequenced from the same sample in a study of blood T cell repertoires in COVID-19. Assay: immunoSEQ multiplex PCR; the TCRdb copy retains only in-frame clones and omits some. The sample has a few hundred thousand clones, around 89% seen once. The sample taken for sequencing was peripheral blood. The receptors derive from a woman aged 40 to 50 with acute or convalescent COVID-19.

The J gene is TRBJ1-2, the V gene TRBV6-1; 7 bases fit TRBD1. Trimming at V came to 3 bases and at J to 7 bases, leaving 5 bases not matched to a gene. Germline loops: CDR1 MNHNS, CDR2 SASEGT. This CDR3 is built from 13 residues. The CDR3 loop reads CASSETGNGGYTF. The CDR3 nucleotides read TGTGCCAGCAGTGAGACAGGGAACGGTGGCTACACCTTC.

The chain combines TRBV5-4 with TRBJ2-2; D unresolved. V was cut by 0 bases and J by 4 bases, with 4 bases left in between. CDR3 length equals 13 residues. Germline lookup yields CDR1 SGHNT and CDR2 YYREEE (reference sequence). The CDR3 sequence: CASSLDSTGELFF. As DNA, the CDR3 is TGTGCCAGCAGCTTGGACAGCACCGGGGAGCTGTTTTTT. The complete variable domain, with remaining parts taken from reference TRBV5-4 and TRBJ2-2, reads ETGVTQSPTHLIKTRGQQVTLRCSSQSGHNTVSWYQQALGQGPQFIFQYYREEENGRGNFPPRFSGLQFPNYSSELNVNALELDDSALYLCASSLDSTGELFFGEGSRLTVL.

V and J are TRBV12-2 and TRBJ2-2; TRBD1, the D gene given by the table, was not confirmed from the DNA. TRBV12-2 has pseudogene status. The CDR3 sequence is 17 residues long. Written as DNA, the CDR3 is TGTGCAAGTCGCTTATACGGGACAGGGCTATACACCGGGGAGCTGTTTTTT. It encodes CASRLYGTGLYTGELFF.

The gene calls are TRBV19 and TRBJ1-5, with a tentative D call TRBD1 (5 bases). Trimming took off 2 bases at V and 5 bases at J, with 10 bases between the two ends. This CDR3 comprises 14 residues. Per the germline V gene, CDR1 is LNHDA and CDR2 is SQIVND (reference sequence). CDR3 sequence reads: CASSIQGLDQPQHF. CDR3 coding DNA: TGTGCCAGTAGTATACAGGGTTTAGATCAGCCCCAGCATTTT.

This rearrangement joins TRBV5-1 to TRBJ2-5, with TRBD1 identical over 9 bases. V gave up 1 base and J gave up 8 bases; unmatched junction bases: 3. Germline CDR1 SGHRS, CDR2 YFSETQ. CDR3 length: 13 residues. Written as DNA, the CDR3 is TGCGCCAGCAGCTTGTGGACAGGGGAAACCCAGTACTTC. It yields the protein CASSLWTGETQYF.

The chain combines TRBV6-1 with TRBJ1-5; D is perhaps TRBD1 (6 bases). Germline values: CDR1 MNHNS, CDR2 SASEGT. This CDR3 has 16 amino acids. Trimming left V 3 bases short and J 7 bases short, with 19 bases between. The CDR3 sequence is CASSEFRDTGLQPQHF. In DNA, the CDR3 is TGTGCCAGCAGTGAGTTCCGGGACACAGGGCTCCAGCCCCAGCATTTT.

The CDR3 reads CASSTSGGAVDTQYF. As DNA, the CDR3 is TGCGCCAGCTCTACTAGCGGGGGGGCCGTAGATACGCAGTATTTT. The rearrangement links TRBV10-1 to TRBJ2-3; 13 nucleotides align to TRBD2. After removal of 8 bases from V and 5 bases from J, the junction contained 7 bases not matched to a gene. The germline CDR1 and CDR2 sequences are WNHNN and SYGVQD (reference sequence). The CDR3 loop spans 15 amino acids.

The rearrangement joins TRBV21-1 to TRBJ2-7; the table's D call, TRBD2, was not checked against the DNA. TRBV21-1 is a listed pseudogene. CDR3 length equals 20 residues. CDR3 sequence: CASSRWMRVLGFWESYEQYV. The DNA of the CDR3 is TGTGCCAGCAGCCGATGGATGAGGGTCCTAGGGTTTTGGGAGTCCTACGAGCAGTACGTC.

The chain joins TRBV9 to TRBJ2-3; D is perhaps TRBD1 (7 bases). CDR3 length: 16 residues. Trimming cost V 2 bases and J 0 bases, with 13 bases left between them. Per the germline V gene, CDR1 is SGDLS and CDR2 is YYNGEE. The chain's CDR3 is CASSVVPGGSTDTQYF. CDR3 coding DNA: TGTGCCAGCAGCGTTGTACCAGGGGGGAGCACAGATACGCAGTATTTT.

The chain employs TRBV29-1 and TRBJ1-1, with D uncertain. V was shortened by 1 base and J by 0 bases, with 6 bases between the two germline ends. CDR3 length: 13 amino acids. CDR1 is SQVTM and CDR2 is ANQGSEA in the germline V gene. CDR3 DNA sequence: TGCAGCGTTGAAGGGTACATGAACACTGAAGCTTTCTTT. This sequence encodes CSVEGYMNTEAFF.

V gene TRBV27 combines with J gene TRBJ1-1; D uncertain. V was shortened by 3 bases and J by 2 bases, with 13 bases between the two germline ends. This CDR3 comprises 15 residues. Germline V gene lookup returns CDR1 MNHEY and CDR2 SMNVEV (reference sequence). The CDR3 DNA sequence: TGTGCCAGCAGTTTGTTGGGAGTAGGTAACACTGAAGCTTTCTTT. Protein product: CASSLLGVGNTEAFF.

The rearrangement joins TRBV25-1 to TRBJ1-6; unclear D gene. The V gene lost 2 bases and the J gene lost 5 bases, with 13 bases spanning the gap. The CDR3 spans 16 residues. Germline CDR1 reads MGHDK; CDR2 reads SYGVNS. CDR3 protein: CASSESGRQNNSPLHF. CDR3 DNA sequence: TGTGCCAGCAGTGAAAGCGGACGGCAGAATAATTCACCCCTCCACTTT.

CDR3 in amino acids: CASSLRQGGAKNIQYF. The CDR3 DNA reads TGTGCCAGCAGCTTACGCCAGGGGGGAGCCAAAAACATTCAGTACTTC. V gene TRBV11-2 combines with J gene TRBJ2-4; D may be TRBD1 (7 bases). The CDR3 is 16 amino acids. The germline V gene has CDR1 SGHAT and CDR2 FQNNGV. Trimming took off 2 bases at V and 0 bases at J, with 11 bases between the two ends.

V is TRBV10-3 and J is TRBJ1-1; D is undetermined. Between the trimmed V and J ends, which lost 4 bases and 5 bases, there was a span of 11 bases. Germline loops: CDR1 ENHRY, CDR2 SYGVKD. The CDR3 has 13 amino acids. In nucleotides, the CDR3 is TGTGCCATCAGTGGAAAGACCGGGACTGAAGCTTTCTTT. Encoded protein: CAISGKTGTEAFF.